The 10 T cell receptor beta chains below all came from one sample that was sequenced in a study of blood T cells in healthy people across ages. Primed by a sample-barcoded 5' primer and a J-beta primer mix, a second PCR proceeded for about 7 to 11 cycles. TCRdb redid the calling of the 5' RACE reads with MiXCR, one entry per CDR3 protein. The sample shows roughly 1.5 million distinct CDR3 sequences, 42% of them seen only once. Sequenced: blood. The receptors derive from a woman younger than 35 in good health.

This clonotype was observed a few times. This chain uses TRBV6-5 with TRBJ2-1; D may be TRBD1 (5 bases). This CDR3 comprises 15 residues. The V gene lost 2 bases and the J gene lost 3 bases, with 11 bases spanning the gap. Germline CDR1 and CDR2: MNHEY and SVGAGI. CDR3 sequence (DNA): TGTGCCAGCAGTTACGGGCCAGGGAACTACAATGAGCAGTTCTTC. Protein product: CASSYGPGNYNEQFF.

This clonotype was seen more than once but under ten times. The chain joins TRBV12-3 or TRBV12-4 to TRBJ1-5, with a weak D call TRBD1 (5 bases). This CDR3 has 19 residues. V shed 2 bases and J shed 0 bases, with 20 bases lying between them. The CDR3, as DNA: TGTGCCAGCAGTTTATTTTTACGGGGGGTAACCCATAGCAATCAGCCCCAGCATTTT. Translated: CASSLFLRGVTHSNQPQHF.

This clonotype was found a few times. V usage is TRBV7-9 and J usage is TRBJ1-1; D unresolved. The CDR3 has 15 amino acids. The germline V gene encodes CDR1 SEHNR and CDR2 FQNEAQ (reference sequence). V lost 0 bases and J lost 2, with 10 bases in between. CDR3 nucleotides: TGTGCCAGCAGCTTAGCGATCGGCCATAACACTGAAGCTTTCTTT. Protein product: CASSLAIGHNTEAFF. Drawing the rest from reference TRBV7-9 and TRBJ1-1, the complete variable domain is DTGVSQNPRHKITKRGQNVTFRCDPISEHNRLYWYRQTLGQGPEFLTYFQNEAQLEKSRLLSDRFSAERPKGSFSTLEIQRTEQGDSAMYLCASSLAIGHNTEAFFGQGTRLTVV.

CDR3 sequence reads: CASSPSWGNTIYF. CDR3 DNA sequence: TGTGCCAGCAGCCCAAGTTGGGGAAACACCATATATTTT. The V call is TRBV9, the J call TRBJ1-3; no clear D. Trimming took 4 bases from V and 4 from J, leaving 9 bases between them. Germline values: CDR1 SGDLS, CDR2 YYNGEE. The CDR3 has 13 residues.

A few counts support this clonotype. V and J are TRBV18 and TRBJ2-7; D possibly corresponds to TRBD2 (6 bases). The CDR3 extends over 14 amino acids. V shed 5 bases and J shed 0 bases, with 11 bases lying between them. The germline gives CDR1 KGHSH, CDR2 LQKENI. CDR3 region: CASSNEEGSYEQYF. The CDR3 DNA reads as TGTGCCAGCTCAAATGAGGAGGGCTCCTACGAGCAGTACTTC.

The chain joins TRBV2 to TRBJ1-1; no definite D call. Germline-derived CDR1 and CDR2 are SNHLY and FYNNEI. Trimming shortened V by 9 bases and J by 1 base, and 6 bases separated the two germline ends. The CDR3 loop spans 11 amino acids. CDR3 in DNA: TGTGCCAGTGACAAGAACACTGAAGCTTTCTTT. Protein sequence: CASDKNTEAFF.

The sample holds a few counts of this clonotype. The chain recombines TRBV10-3 with TRBJ2-1; D unresolved. This CDR3 is built from 15 residues. The V end lost 0 bases, the J end lost 6 bases, and 12 bases lay between the germline ends. Germline V gene data show CDR1 as ENHRY and CDR2 as SYGVKD. CDR3 loop: CAISESELVSNEQFF. The DNA for the CDR3 is TGTGCCATCAGTGAGTCGGAGCTAGTTTCCAATGAGCAGTTCTTC.

The chain couples TRBV7-2 to TRBJ2-2, with a possible D match to TRBD1 (6 bases). The V gene lost 3 bases and the J gene lost 7 bases, with 15 bases spanning the gap. The CDR3 runs 15 residues. Germline V lookup: CDR1 SGHTA, CDR2 FQGNSA. The DNA for the CDR3 is TGTGCCAGCAGCTTTTTACAGGGTCCAGGCGGGGAGCTGTTTTTT. This gives the protein CASSFLQGPGGELFF.

Only a few counts were recorded for this clonotype. The chain employs TRBV27 and TRBJ2-7, with 7 bases aligning to TRBD2. The tail of the sequence fits TRBJ2-5 better, so the J call may be wrong. The V gene's germline CDR1 is MNHEY and CDR2 SMNVEV (reference sequence). The CDR3 has 15 residues. The CDR3 region has the DNA TGTGCCAGCAGAGAAGTGGGGGGGACGAGGAAGACCCAGTACTTC. It translates to CASREVGGTRKTQYF.

The rearrangement joins TRBV10-3 to TRBJ1-6; 7 bases agree with TRBD1. The length of the CDR3 is 14 residues. The trim removed 7 bases at V and 9 bases at J, leaving 9 bases unmatched. Germline V gene lookup returns CDR1 ENHRY and CDR2 SYGVKD. The CDR3 nucleotides read TGTGCCATCATGGAGGGCAGGGGGGGTTCACCCCTCCACTTT. It specifies CAIMEGRGGSPLHF.